This is a list of T cell receptor beta chains from one sample in a study of shared clonotypes between healthy human individuals. Assay: immunoSEQ multiplex PCR; the TCRdb copy retains only in-frame clones and omits some. The sample lists under 2,000,000 clones; about 95% were seen once. Sequences were obtained from naive CD8+ T cells sorted from blood. The receptors derive from a man younger than 35 in good health. Each CDR3 is given with its conserved first and last residue. The D gene is left open where the match is weak. A row's size may be missing; if present it is once, few, many or a size class.

TRBJ1-1	.	TRBV19	TRBD1	TGTGCCAGTAGTGGACAGGGAAGTTACACTGAAGCTTTCTTT	CASSGQGSYTEAFF
TRBJ2-2	.	TRBV6-6	TRBD1	TGTGCCAGCAGTTACGGGCAGGGGGCGGTCGGGGAGCTGTTTTTT	CASSYGQGAVGELFF
TRBJ2-3	.	TRBV7-2	.	TGTGCCAGCAGCCAAGTGGGGGTTGGCACAGATACGCAGTATTTT	CASSQVGVGTDTQYF
TRBJ1-2	.	TRBV29-1	.	TGCAGCGCCGAGGGGGATAACTATGGCTACACCTTC	CSAEGDNYGYTF
TRBJ2-1	.	TRBV11-2	.	TGTGCCAGCAGTTTTAGCTCAGCGAAAGGGGGCAATGAGCAGTTCTTC	CASSFSSAKGGNEQFF
TRBJ1-5	once	TRBV5-8	.	TGTGCCAGCAGCCTGGAGGGATGGATTAGCAATCAGCCCCAGCATTTT	CASSLEGWISNQPQHF
TRBJ1-1	few	TRBV6-6	.	TGTGCCAGCAGGGGACTGAACACTGAAGCTTTCTTT	CASRGLNTEAFF
TRBJ2-7	.	TRBV10-2	TRBD1	TGCGCCAGCGGGCGACAGGGGGCATACGAGCAGTACTTC	CASGRQGAYEQYF
TRBJ1-6	once	TRBV4-2	.	TGTGCCAGCAGCGCAGGACTGTATAATTCACCCCTCCACTTT	CASSAGLYNSPLHF
TRBJ2-7	.	TRBV11-2	TRBD2	TGTGCCAGCAGCCCCCCACTTCCAGCGGGAGGGCCGGCCGAGCAGTACTTC	CASSPPLPAGGPAEQYF
TRBJ2-7	.	TRBV7-2	TRBD2	TGTGCCAGCAGCGCATGGACTAGCGGGATCTACGAGCAGTACTTC	CASSAWTSGIYEQYF
TRBJ2-7	.	TRBV5-4	.	TGTGCCAGCAGCTCTGTAGGCGGGGAACGGGTGGACGAGCAGTACTTC	CASSSVGGERVDEQYF
TRBJ1-2	.	TRBV2	.	TGTGCCAGCAGTGAGACCCCAGCGGAGTGGGACTATGGCTACACCTTC	CASSETPAEWDYGYTF
TRBJ1-3	.	TRBV6-6	TRBD1	TGTGCCAGCAGTCCCGGGACAGGGGCGACAGGAAACACCATATATTTT	CASSPGTGATGNTIYF
TRBJ2-7	.	TRBV7-9	TRBD2	TGTGCCAGCAGCTTAGCGGGAGGGCCTTCCGAGCAGTACTTC	CASSLAGGPSEQYF
TRBJ2-6	.	TRBV7-3	.	TGTGCCAGCAGTGGTGGGGCCTGGGGGGCCAACGTCCTGACTTTC	CASSGGAWGANVLTF
TRBJ2-1	once	TRBV7-2	TRBD2	TGTGCCAGCAGCTTAGGACTAGCGGGACGAGGGTTCTTC	CASSLGLAGRGFF
TRBJ2-2	once	TRBV7-9	.	TGTGCCAGCGGTATCTCACTAGCCGTCACCGGGGAGCTGTTTTTT	CASGISLAVTGELFF